Detailed here is one T cell receptor beta chain. Its specific antigen is unknown. Base-call qualities are not available, and no considerably larger clone is one nucleotide away. Read against the paper, the sample's time point label means: baseline before first vaccination. The vaccinee samples were drawn from two UK trials, COV001 and COV002, one of which was a single-blind randomized controlled phase 2/3 trial testing AZD1222 (ChAdOx1 nCoV-19) in healthy adults. For TCRbeta chain sequencing, PBMC samples from trial participants were taken at day 0 and at day 28 after the second dose. The CDR3 regions of human TCRbeta chains were subjected to immunosequencing. Concerning the study's data processing: Repertoire TCRs were checked for matches against a reference library of SARS-CoV-2-specific TCRs that had been generated using the MIRA antigen-specificity platform. Breadth meant the fraction of unique TCRs that were SARS-CoV-2-associated, whereas depth meant the fraction of total T cells that were SARS-CoV-2-associated. Each spike-specific TCR was assigned to its reactive spike region and to a CD4 or CD8 class using the MIRA data. Log10-transformed breadth and depth values were compared by one-way ANOVA with Sidak's multiple comparisons tests. TCRdb mirrors the immuneACCESS table, restricted to in-frame sequences. Some clones are absent from its copies; in checked studies, under half trace to an unresolved V gene, and the reason for the others is unknown. From that table come the V and J calls and clone size; the DNA was used to work out D and trimming. In this sample the table shows about 110,000 clones, over 80% of which occur a single time. Of the sample, 7.5% falls within the top ten clones.

The data derive from a study of T cell responses to AZD1222 COVID-19 vaccine (dated by TCRdb to the early 2020s). Describing the broader study: AZD1222 recipients with second doses at about 4 weeks or about 12 weeks were pooled, because spike-specific TCR depth and breadth did not differ between schedules. A total of over 230 trial participants underwent TCR sequencing, of whom about 210 had received two doses of AZD1222 and roughly 26 had received two doses of the MenACWY control vaccine. Trial participants were enrolled by age into subgroups of 18-55, 56-69 and 70-plus years, and about 150, 27 and 61 TCR-sequenced participants, respectively, were included in these subgroups. The research as a whole found: Vaccine-associated CD4 TCRs spanned the whole spike protein, with dominant responses in regions 160-218 and 743-854. The 56-69-year group was small, and its depth increase did not reach significance, likely because of low power. Participants were mostly white British and included more females than males, and it was suggested by the authors that clonal diversity may have been underestimated. After two AZD1222 doses, spike-specific TCR breadth and depth were significantly higher than at day 0 and than in MenACWY recipients. Reportedly, close to half of the unique spike-specific TCRs recognized epitopes lying outside the regions that are mutated in the B.1.351 and B.1.1.7 variants. Only five to seven AZD1222 recipients were SARS-CoV-2 seropositive at baseline, limiting conclusions about previously exposed vaccinees. Because no day 14 peak-response samples were available, the repertoires could be characterized only after the peak T cell response.

CDR3 length: 14 amino acids, cysteine to phenylalanine. Kept here is only the CDR3 DNA, which spans 42 bases and is read in frame from base 1. Between the V and J ends, shortened by 0 bases and 9 bases respectively, the junction contains 14 bases. The germline V gene supplies CDR1 LGHNA and CDR2 YNFKEQ. In this chain, TRBV4-2 is recombined with TRBJ1-1; a weak D assignment points to TRBD1 (5 bases agree). The sample here was peripheral blood, taken on day 0 of AZD1222 vaccination. The sequence was obtained from an adult in good health. The CDR3 corresponds to CASSQDSLGEKAFF. The nucleotide sequence is given as TGTGCCAGCAGCCAAGATTCCCTAGGGGAGAAAGCTTTCTTT.